This T cell receptor beta chain originates from a study of blood T cell repertoires in COVID-19. Study overall: PBMCs, B-cell-depleted T cells, or T cells were the source of the cDNA or gDNA that made up the material.

Note on this clone: An end of the junction differs from the germline gene, which may be a read error.

Sequencing was performed with immunoSEQ multiplex PCR; in TCRdb, only in-frame clones are kept and a portion is missing. Of roughly 190,000 clones listed, around 89% were seen once; the top ten hold less than 0.85%. Participant age was roughly 18 to 100 years, and participants resided in roughly 24 US areas. Recovered participants had two consecutive negative NP/OP PCR tests, healthcare professional clearance, or symptom resolution. The CDR3 is 11 amino acids. Per the germline V gene, CDR1 is SGDLS and CDR2 is YYNGEE. Sequenced input: PBMCs or T cells enriched from blood (not recorded which). The chain combines TRBV9 with TRBJ2-3; D ambiguous. This sequence was found in a woman aged 18-30 years who had recovered from COVID-19. CDR3 amino acids: CASSVADTQYF. Here the CDR3 DNA reads TGTGCCAGCAGCGTAGCAGATACGCAATATTTT.